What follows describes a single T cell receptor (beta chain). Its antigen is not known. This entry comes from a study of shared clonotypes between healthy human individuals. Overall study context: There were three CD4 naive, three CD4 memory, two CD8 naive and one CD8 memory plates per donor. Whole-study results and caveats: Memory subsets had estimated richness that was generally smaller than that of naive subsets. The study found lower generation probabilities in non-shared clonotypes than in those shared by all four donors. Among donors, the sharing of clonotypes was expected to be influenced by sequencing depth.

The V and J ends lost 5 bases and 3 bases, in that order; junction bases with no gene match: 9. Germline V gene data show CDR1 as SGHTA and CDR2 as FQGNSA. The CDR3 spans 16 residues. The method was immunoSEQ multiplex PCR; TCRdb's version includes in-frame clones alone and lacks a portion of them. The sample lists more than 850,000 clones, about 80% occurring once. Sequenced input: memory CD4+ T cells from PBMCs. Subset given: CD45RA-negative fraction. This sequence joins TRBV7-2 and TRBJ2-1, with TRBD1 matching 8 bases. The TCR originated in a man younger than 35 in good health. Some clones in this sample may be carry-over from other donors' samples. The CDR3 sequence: CASSTRQGTLYNEQFF. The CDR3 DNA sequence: TGTGCCAGCAGCACCCGACAGGGGACCCTCTACAATGAGCAGTTCTTC.